This T cell receptor (beta chain) was observed in a study of blood T cell repertoires in COVID-19. Study details: Material from acute and convalescent COVID-19 was sourced from the United States, Italy and Spain.

The V end was cut by 0 bases, the J end by 8 bases, with 10 bases between. Looked up from germline, CDR1 is MDHEN and CDR2 is SYDVKM. The CDR3 length is 14 residues. Clones were sequenced by immunoSEQ multiplex PCR, and TCRdb holds only the in-frame ones, with some missing. Here the sample spans a few hundred thousand clones, about 87% being singletons. Clinical histories supplied by participants themselves formed the basis of cohort assignment. Recovery among Cohort 3 donors was established by two negative PCRs, clearance, or symptom resolution. The chain links TRBV28 to TRBJ2-2, with D possibly matching TRBD1 (5 bases). The clonotype originates from a man aged 25-45 years who had recovered from COVID-19. The source material was PBMCs or T cells enriched from blood (not recorded which). DNA for the CDR3: TGTGCCAGCAGTTTATGGGGGCAGGGTGGGGAGCTGTTTTTT. Amino acid sequence: CASSLWGQGGELFF.